One sample yielded the 22 T cell receptor beta chains listed below, sequenced in a study of T cells after posttransplantation cyclophosphamide (dated by TCRdb to 2016 to 2017). The receptor library was made with the immunoSEQ multiplex PCR assay. Held by TCRdb, this immuneACCESS table contains in-frame sequences only and omits some clones. Under half of the omission traces to an unresolved V gene where checked; the cause of the rest is unknown. The sample table records several hundred clones; 76% of these occur just once. Roughly 23% of the sample belongs to the ten largest clones. The sample's treatment or condition, from its label and the paper: high-dose cyclophosphamide on days +3 and +4 as single-agent GVHD prophylaxis. Busulfan and fludarabine conditioning, a related or unrelated marrow graft, and cyclophosphamide on days +3 and +4 were given to PTCy patients. The material sequenced was CD4+ T cells sorted from blood, taken after an allogeneic stem cell transplant with post-transplant cyclophosphamide. The receptors were gathered from a female patient in her 30s who received an allogeneic stem cell transplant from a related donor, was CMV-positive, and had no GVHD. Once a transplant has taken place, some T cells may be donor derived.

This chain links TRBV19 with TRBJ2-7, with 8 bases identical to TRBD1. Per germline, CDR1 LNHDA and CDR2 SQIVND (reference sequence). V lost 1 base to trimming and J lost 5 bases; unmatched junction nucleotides: 1. The CDR3 spans 13 residues. The CDR3 coding sequence is TGTGCCAGTAGTATAGCCAGGGGGCACGAGCAGTACTTC. This sequence encodes CASSIARGHEQYF.

The rearrangement joins TRBV7-9 to TRBJ1-5; 7 bases are shared with TRBD1. This CDR3 region has 15 residues. Losses at the gene ends were 5 bases for V and 7 bases for J; bases not matched to a gene: 11. The germline CDR1 and CDR2 sequences are SEHNR and FQNEAQ (reference sequence). The CDR3 sequence: CASSPTGMAVQPQHF. The CDR3 DNA is TGTGCCAGCAGCCCGACAGGGATGGCAGTGCAGCCCCAGCATTTT.

The V and J genes are TRBV7-9 and TRBJ2-7; 11 nucleotides agree with TRBD1. CDR3 size: 15 residues. With V trimmed by 5 bases and J by 3 bases, 6 bases remained unmatched. The germline V gene encodes CDR1 SEHNR and CDR2 FQNEAQ (reference sequence). DNA of the CDR3: TGTGCCAGCAGCGCGGCGGACAGGGGGCGCTACGAGCAGTACTTC. It translates to CASSAADRGRYEQYF.

The chain recombines TRBV11-2 with TRBJ2-3; 11 bases align to TRBD2. Trimming took 6 bases from V and 2 from J; bases not matched to a gene: 10. The germline V gene encodes CDR1 SGHAT and CDR2 FQNNGV. This CDR3 region has 17 residues. CDR3 loop: CASRDLGTSGYTDTQYF. The CDR3 coding sequence is TGTGCCAGCAGGGACCTGGGGACTAGCGGATACACAGATACGCAGTATTTT. Looking up the rest from reference TRBV11-2 and TRBJ2-3 gives the full variable domain: EAGVAQSPRYKIIEKRQSVAFWCNPISGHATLYWYQQILGQGPKLLIQFQNNGVVDDSQLPKDRFSAERLKGVDSTLKIQPAKLEDSAVYLCASRDLGTSGYTDTQYFGPGTRLTVL.

The rearrangement links TRBV29-1 to TRBJ2-5; perhaps TRBD1 as D (5 bases). Trimming left V 8 bases short and J 1 base short, with 14 bases between. The CDR3 covers 13 residues. CDR1 is SQVTM, CDR2 ANQGSEA, per germline. This CDR3 is CSTTPTAQETQYF. DNA for the CDR3: TGCAGCACCACCCCGACAGCCCAAGAGACCCAGTACTTC.

The chain has TRBV18 and TRBJ1-4; maybe TRBD1 (5 bases). The V and J ends lost 3 bases and 0 bases respectively, with 11 bases between them. This CDR3 comprises 16 residues. The germline gives CDR1 KGHSH, CDR2 LQKENI. CDR3 protein: CASSPGQLSTNEKLFF. The CDR3 DNA follows: TGTGCCAGCTCACCGGGGCAGCTATCAACTAATGAAAAACTGTTTTTT.

This clone was counted only a few times. This sequence joins TRBV2 and TRBJ2-7; D gene ambiguous. V lost 4 bases to trimming and J lost 0 bases, with 10 bases between them. There are 14 residues in the CDR3. Germline V gene data show CDR1 as SNHLY and CDR2 as FYNNEI. CDR3 loop: CASSARTASYEQYF. The CDR3 nucleotides are TGTGCCAGCAGTGCCCGAACAGCCTCCTACGAGCAGTACTTC.

This clone came up once. The chain has TRBV27 and TRBJ2-6; TRBD1 matches at 7 bases. In germline, CDR1 is MNHEY, CDR2 SMNVEV (reference sequence). J gave up 0 bases and V 5 bases, and 10 bases lay outside the gene matches. This CDR3 has 18 residues. The CDR3 is CASSSRTGGSSGANVLTF. In nucleotides, the CDR3 is TGTGCCAGCAGTAGTCGGACAGGTGGGAGCTCTGGGGCCAACGTCCTGACTTTC.

V and J are TRBV28 and TRBJ1-2; 9 bases fit TRBD1. This CDR3 contains 17 residues. Germline values: CDR1 MDHEN, CDR2 SYDVKM. Losses at the gene ends were 6 bases for V and 2 bases for J; bases not matched to a gene: 13. CDR3 DNA: TGTGCCAGCAGAACGACCGGGACAGGGAAGGAAAACTATGGCTACACCTTC. Translated: CASRTTGTGKENYGYTF.

This CDR3 is CAWSGSQRCEQYF. The DNA of the CDR3 is TGTGCCTGGAGTGGGTCGCAGAGGTGCGAGCAGTACTTC. This rearrangement joins TRBV30 to TRBJ2-7; D remains unclear. The germline V and J ends were trimmed by 1 base and 6 bases, with 13 bases remaining between them. Germline V lookup: CDR1 GTSNPN, CDR2 SVGIG (reference sequence). The CDR3 loop spans 13 amino acids.

This clone was observed a single time. V usage is TRBV2 and J usage is TRBJ1-6; tentative D call: TRBD1 (5 bases). The V gene lost 9 bases and the J gene lost 7 bases, with 19 bases spanning the gap. Germline CDR1 and CDR2: SNHLY and FYNNEI. The CDR3 loop spans 15 amino acids. The CDR3 DNA follows: TGTGCCAGTAGACAAAGCAGGGTGGGGAATTCACCCCTCCACTTT. Its protein product is CASRQSRVGNSPLHF.

In this sample, this clone turned up once. V gene TRBV5-1 combines with J gene TRBJ1-1, with TRBD1 matching over 7 bases. This CDR3 spans 14 amino acids. Germline V lookup: CDR1 SGHRS, CDR2 YFSETQ. Trimming cost V 4 bases and J 4 bases; bases outside gene matches: 7. CDR3 nucleotides: TGCGCCAGCAGCCCTAACAGGGGCACCACTGAAGCTTTCTTT. Its translation is CASSPNRGTTEAFF.

The rearrangement joins TRBV21-1 to TRBJ2-5; TRBD1 reflects the table's D call only, with no check against the DNA. TRBV21-1 is a pseudogene. This CDR3 region has 17 residues. The CDR3 bases are TGTGCCAGCAGCAAAGCTGGACAGGGGGAAAACCAAGAGACCCAGTACTTC. Translating gives CASSKAGQGENQETQYF.

The gene calls are TRBV15 and TRBJ2-5; D unresolved. This CDR3 comprises 12 residues. The V gene lost 2 bases and the J gene lost 3 bases, with 4 bases spanning the gap. Germline V gives CDR1 LNHNV, CDR2 YYDKDF (reference sequence). CDR3: CATSRQKETQYF. For the CDR3, the DNA is TGTGCCACCAGCAGACAGAAAGAGACCCAGTACTTC.

This chain links TRBV11-2 with TRBJ1-3; TRBD1 matches 8 bases. Trimming cost V 2 bases and J 4 bases; bases outside gene matches: 4. Germline V lookup: CDR1 SGHAT, CDR2 FQNNGV. The CDR3 has 15 amino acids. CDR3 sequence reads: CASSLTGGRGNTIYF. CDR3 nucleotides: TGTGCCAGCAGCTTAACAGGGGGGAGAGGAAACACCATATATTTT.

The chain couples TRBV5-1 to TRBJ2-7, with 7 nucleotides matching TRBD1. Trimming at V came to 6 bases and at J to 3 bases, leaving 12 bases not matched to a gene. Per the germline V gene, CDR1 is SGHRS and CDR2 is YFSETQ. This CDR3 is 15 amino acids long. CDR3 sequence reads: CASTEGGSSFYEQYF. The DNA for the CDR3 is TGCGCCAGCACCGAAGGGGGCAGTTCATTCTACGAGCAGTACTTC.

The V call is TRBV29-1, the J call TRBJ2-5; TRBD1 matches 11 bases. Per germline, CDR1 SQVTM and CDR2 ANQGSEA. With V trimmed by 7 bases and J by 5 bases, 6 bases remained unmatched. The CDR3 runs to 13 residues. The CDR3 bases are TGCAGCGCGGGGGACAGGGGGTTGGAGACCCAGTACTTC. Residues: CSAGDRGLETQYF.

The V gene is TRBV7-8, the J gene TRBJ1-4; TRBD1 matches 8 bases. The germline CDR1 and CDR2 sequences are SGHVS and FQNEAQ. This CDR3 has 18 residues. J gave up 0 bases and V 3 bases, and 9 bases lay outside the gene matches. The CDR3: CASSFIPGQAATNEKLFF. The CDR3 DNA reads TGTGCCAGCAGCTTTATTCCGGGACAGGCGGCAACTAATGAAAAACTGTTTTTT.

Concerning this clone itself: This sample includes further DNA sequences coding for the same CDR3. This chain connects TRBV6-5 to TRBJ1-2; a possible D gene is TRBD1 (5 bases). The V gene lost 10 bases and the J gene lost 0 bases, with 9 bases spanning the gap. The CDR3 loop spans 12 amino acids. Germline values: CDR1 MNHEY, CDR2 SVGAGI. Written as DNA, the CDR3 is TGTGCCACCAAAGGGGCTAACTATGGCTACACCTTC. As protein: CATKGANYGYTF.

About this clone: An end of the junction does not agree with germline; a read error may underlie this. At the DNA level, this CDR3 is encoded by other sequences in the same sample as well. This chain joins TRBV5-1 and TRBJ1-6, with D maybe TRBD1 (6 bases). The length of the CDR3 is 16 residues. Germline V gene sequence: CDR1 SGHRS, CDR2 YFSETQ. The CDR3 region has the DNA TGCGCCAGCAGCCGTACAGGGAACTCCTATAATTCCCCCCTCCACTTT. The encoded protein is CASSRTGNSYNSPLHF. Variable domain in full (rest from reference TRBV5-1 and TRBJ1-6): KAGVTQTPRYLIKTRGQQVTLSCSPISGHRSVSWYQQTPGQGLQFLFEYFSETQRNKGNFPGRFSGRQFSNSRSEMNVSTLELGDSALYLCASSRTGNSYNSPLHFGNGTRLTVT.

The V call is TRBV6-5, the J call TRBJ1-1; D is perhaps TRBD1 (6 bases). The CDR3 runs 16 residues. V dropped 0 bases and J dropped 7 bases, with 18 bases sitting between them. Germline V gene sequence: CDR1 MNHEY, CDR2 SVGAGI. The CDR3: CASSYSLTGRGDEAFF. As DNA, the CDR3 is TGTGCCAGCAGTTACTCCTTGACGGGCAGGGGCGATGAAGCTTTCTTT.

V gene TRBV7-9 combines with J gene TRBJ2-5; TRBD2 is a possible D gene (6 bases). There are 16 residues in the CDR3. In germline, CDR1 is SEHNR, CDR2 FQNEAQ (reference sequence). The V end was cut by 7 bases, the J end by 2 bases, with 20 bases between. In DNA form, the CDR3 reads TGTGCCAGCACCCCACGGCCGGGGGTACGGCAAGAGACCCAGTACTTC. Amino acid sequence: CASTPRPGVRQETQYF.